Presented here are 20 T cell receptor beta chains from one specimen sequenced in a study of a mutant IDH1 vaccine in newly diagnosed glioma. Time point given: baseline, week 1 (first vaccination visit). The treatment denotes: pre-vaccination baseline after standard-of-care therapy. Profiling relied on immunoSEQ multiplex PCR, and the TCRdb table lists in-frame clones only, not all of them. Of 35,000 to 40,000 clones in the sample, roughly 78% are singletons; the top ten hold 7.5% to 10%. The source material was PBMCs, sampled from a glioma patient treated with radiotherapy, temozolomide or both. These receptors originate from a man aged 35-49 years with glioma. Some clones in this sample may be carry-over from other donors' samples.

V and J are TRBV6-5 and TRBJ1-3; D gene ambiguous. Trimming stripped 5 bases from V and 1 base from J, with 12 bases between. This CDR3 spans 15 amino acids. Germline-derived CDR1 and CDR2 are MNHEY and SVGAGI. CDR3 nucleotide sequence: TGTGCCAGCAGTAGAGGAGTAAAATCTGGAAACACCATATATTTT. Residues: CASSRGVKSGNTIYF.

The chain has TRBV28 and TRBJ2-7; D is perhaps TRBD2 (7 bases). The CDR3 length is 17 residues. Germline CDR1 MDHEN, CDR2 SYDVKM. Trimming pared 6 bases from V and 3 bases from J, leaving 24 bases between. As DNA, the CDR3 is TGTGCCAGCAGCATCCCCCCTGGTATGGGGGGGCTCTACGAGCAGTACTTC. Protein sequence: CASSIPPGMGGLYEQYF.

A few counts support this clone. One junction end does not reproduce the germline sequence, and a read error may be involved. The DNA for the CDR3 is TGTGCTAGCATGCCCCTGGGTGTTCGGTGGACTGAAGCTTTCTTT. Translated: CASMPLGVRWTEAFF. This rearrangement joins TRBV7-7 to TRBJ1-1; D gene unclear. The CDR3 extends over 15 amino acids. Germline values: CDR1 SSHAT, CDR2 FNYEAQ (reference sequence).

The chain combines TRBV6-5 with TRBJ1-3; D gene uncertain. The CDR3 extends over 15 amino acids. V was clipped by 5 bases and J by 0 bases, with 11 bases between them. CDR1 is MNHEY and CDR2 is SVGAGI in the germline V gene. As DNA, the CDR3 is TGTGCCAGCAGTCTCGCGACGGCCTCTGGAAACACCATATATTTT. It is translated as CASSLATASGNTIYF.

J is TRBJ2-1 and V is TRBV15; 8 bases are shared with TRBD2. Germline assignment: CDR1 LNHNV and CDR2 YYDKDF (reference sequence). The ends lost 5 bases at V and 9 bases at J; junction bases unmatched: 9. The CDR3 length is 14 residues. CDR3 protein: CATSYRGLGGEQFF. DNA for the CDR3: TGTGCCACCAGCTACCGGGGACTAGGAGGTGAGCAGTTCTTC.

The chain employs TRBV6-6 and TRBJ2-1; D might be TRBD2 (7 bases). The CDR3 runs 16 residues. V was pared by 1 base and J by 8 bases, with 18 bases between. Germline CDR1 is MNHNY and CDR2 is SVGAGI (reference sequence). CDR3 DNA: TGTGCCAGCAGTTACTTAGGGGGGGGCGTCTTTGATGAGCAGTTCTTC. The encoded protein is CASSYLGGGVFDEQFF.

The chain couples TRBV5-1 to TRBJ2-7; D unresolved. The germline V and J ends were trimmed by 0 bases and 6 bases, with 4 bases remaining between them. In germline, CDR1 is SGHRS, CDR2 YFSETQ. The CDR3 loop spans 11 amino acids. CDR3 sequence: CASSLGGEQYF. CDR3 bases: TGCGCCAGCAGCTTGGGAGGCGAGCAGTACTTC.

This sequence joins TRBV19 and TRBJ1-1, with 7 nucleotides matching TRBD1. CDR3 length: 15 residues. After removal of 2 bases from V and 4 bases from J, the junction contained 7 bases not matched to a gene. Germline CDR1 and CDR2: LNHDA and SQIVND (reference sequence). The CDR3 DNA reads as TGTGCCAGTAGTATAACAGGGGTCCGGGGCACTGAAGCTTTCTTT. Translation: CASSITGVRGTEAFF.

V is TRBV5-1 and J is TRBJ2-3; maybe TRBD2 (6 bases). CDR1 is SGHRS and CDR2 is YFSETQ in the germline V gene. Trimming left V 7 bases short and J 6 bases short, with 12 bases between. The CDR3 is 12 amino acids. This CDR3 reads CASARETDTQYF. CDR3 DNA sequence: TGCGCCAGCGCCCGGGAGACGGATACGCAGTATTTT.

This clone has more than one count but fewer than ten. The rearrangement joins TRBV2 to TRBJ1-4; D gene ambiguous. The germline V gene has CDR1 SNHLY and CDR2 FYNNEI. CDR3 length equals 15 residues. V was trimmed by 7 bases and J by 3 bases, leaving 15 bases between them. CDR3 sequence: CASTEEGAANEKLFF. In DNA form, the CDR3 reads TGTGCCAGCACCGAGGAGGGCGCGGCTAATGAAAAACTGTTTTTT.

V and J are TRBV9 and TRBJ2-1; the D gene is possibly TRBD2 (7 bases). Germline CDR1 SGDLS, CDR2 YYNGEE. This CDR3 is 16 amino acids long. V lost 0 bases to trimming and J lost 6 bases, with 16 bases between them. As DNA, the CDR3 is TGTGCCAGCAGCGTAGCTGGCCGGGGGGCGTCCAATGAGCAGTTCTTC. Translating it yields CASSVAGRGASNEQFF.

The chain is built from TRBV6-4 and TRBJ2-3, with D maybe TRBD2 (5 bases). The V end was cut by 3 bases, the J end by 0 bases, with 7 bases between. The CDR3 extends over 14 amino acids. From germline, CDR1 is MRHNA and CDR2 SNTAGT. The CDR3 loop is CASSEAVSTDTQYF. DNA for the CDR3: TGTGCCAGCAGTGAAGCGGTTAGCACAGATACGCAGTATTTT.

The V gene is TRBV7-8, the J gene TRBJ1-2, with D tentatively TRBD1 (6 bases). Between the trimmed V and J ends, which lost 4 bases and 8 bases, there was a span of 17 bases. The CDR3 is 14 residues long. Germline V gene data show CDR1 as SGHVS and CDR2 as FQNEAQ. The CDR3 is CASSWGQFLEGYTF. The CDR3 DNA reads as TGTGCCAGCAGCTGGGGACAATTTCTGGAAGGCTACACCTTC.

V gene TRBV18 combines with J gene TRBJ2-7; D is uncertain. V lost 1 base and J lost 12, with 13 bases in between. The CDR3 length is 12 residues. Germline V gene sequence: CDR1 KGHSH, CDR2 LQKENI. The CDR3 nucleotides read TGTGCCAGCTCACCACGCAGTGGGTACCTGTACTTC. Residues: CASSPRSGYLYF.

This rearrangement joins TRBV19 to TRBJ1-2; 9 bases map to TRBD1. The CDR3 totals 13 residues. The V and J ends lost 6 bases and 6 bases, in that order; junction bases with no gene match: 5. The germline gives CDR1 LNHDA, CDR2 SQIVND (reference sequence). The CDR3 DNA reads TGTGCCAGTAGGCTACAGGGGGCGCATGGCTACACCTTC. Amino acids: CASRLQGAHGYTF.

V gene TRBV19 combines with J gene TRBJ1-5; possible D gene TRBD1, 6 bases. CDR3 length: 14 residues. Trimming shortened V by 3 bases and J by 7 bases, and 13 bases separated the two germline ends. Germline lookup yields CDR1 LNHDA and CDR2 SQIVND (reference sequence). The chain's CDR3 is CASSIGGAGQPQHF. In DNA form, the CDR3 reads TGTGCCAGTAGTATTGGGGGGGCCGGGCAGCCCCAGCATTTT. The full variable domain, completed using reference TRBV19 and TRBJ1-5, is DGGITQSPKYLFRKEGQNVTLSCEQNLNHDAMYWYRQDPGQGLRLIYYSQIVNDFQKGDIAEGYSVSREKKESFPLTVTSAQKNPTAFYLCASSIGGAGQPQHFGDGTRLSIL.

The chain has TRBV5-4 and TRBJ1-1; D perhaps matches TRBD1 (5 bases). The germline V gene encodes CDR1 SGHNT and CDR2 YYREEE (reference sequence). V lost 6 bases to trimming and J lost 4 bases, with 16 bases between them. CDR3 length: 14 residues. Here the CDR3 DNA reads TGTGCCAGCACCAAGGGGTTTGTGGGCACTGAAGCTTTCTTT. Amino acid sequence: CASTKGFVGTEAFF.

This chain joins TRBV4-1 and TRBJ1-1, with no clear D. In germline, CDR1 is MGHRA, CDR2 YSYEKL. CDR3 length: 15 amino acids. The germline V and J ends were trimmed by 3 bases and 0 bases, with 11 bases remaining between them. The CDR3 protein is CASSQHRSLNTEAFF. DNA of the CDR3: TGCGCCAGCAGCCAGCATCGCAGCTTGAACACTGAAGCTTTCTTT.

The chain is built from TRBV7-9 and TRBJ2-7, with no clear D. Germline values: CDR1 SEHNR, CDR2 FQNEAQ (reference sequence). The CDR3 totals 12 residues. V lost 3 bases and J lost 7, with 10 bases in between. The CDR3 region has the DNA TGTGCCAGCAGCTTTACTTTCAGGGAGCAGTACTTC. This translates into CASSFTFREQYF.

The J gene is TRBJ1-1, the V gene TRBV9; 7 bases map to TRBD1. Per the germline V gene, CDR1 is SGDLS and CDR2 is YYNGEE. The CDR3 extends over 16 amino acids. J was trimmed by 4 bases and V by 0 bases; bases with no gene match: 9. CDR3 amino acids: CASSVASGGTLTEAFF. The CDR3 DNA reads TGTGCCAGCAGCGTAGCTTCAGGGGGAACTCTCACTGAAGCTTTCTTT. Supplemented by reference TRBV9 and TRBJ1-1, the full variable domain reads DSGVTQTPKHLITATGQRVTLRCSPRSGDLSVYWYQQSLDQGLQFLIQYYNGEERAKGNILERFSAQQFPDLHSELNLSSLELGDSALYFCASSVASGGTLTEAFFGQGTRLTVV.